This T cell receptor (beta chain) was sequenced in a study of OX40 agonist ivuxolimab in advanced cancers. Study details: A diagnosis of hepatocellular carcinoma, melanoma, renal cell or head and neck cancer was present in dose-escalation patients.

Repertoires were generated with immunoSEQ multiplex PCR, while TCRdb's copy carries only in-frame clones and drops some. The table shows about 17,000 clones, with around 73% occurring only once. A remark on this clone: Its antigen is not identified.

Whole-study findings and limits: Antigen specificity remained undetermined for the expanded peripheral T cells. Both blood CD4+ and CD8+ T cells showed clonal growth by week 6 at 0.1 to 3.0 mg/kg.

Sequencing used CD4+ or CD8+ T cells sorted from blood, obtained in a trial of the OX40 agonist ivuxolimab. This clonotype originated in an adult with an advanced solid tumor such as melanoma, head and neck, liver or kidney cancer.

CDR3 sequence (DNA): TGTGCCAGCGCAGGGGGAAGTAATTCACCCCTCCACTTT. It encodes CASAGGSNSPLHF. The chain carries TRBV5-4 and TRBJ1-6, with 7 nucleotides matching TRBD1. J gave up 6 bases and V 7 bases, and 4 bases lay outside the gene matches. In germline, CDR1 is SGHNT, CDR2 YYREEE (reference sequence). The CDR3 length is 13 residues.